Reported below is one TCR beta chain. What this receptor recognizes is not known. Base qualities are missing; no much larger clone stands one base away. The germline V gene provides CDR1 MRHNA and CDR2 SNTAGT. V loses 3 bases, J loses 7 bases, and the germline ends lie 18 bases apart. The CDR3 holds 16 amino acids from the cysteine to the phenylalanine. Only the CDR3 part of the read is kept: 48 bases, read in frame from the first base. This sample is drawn from a study of a mutant IDH1 vaccine in newly diagnosed glioma (dated by TCRdb to about 2021). A note on the overall study: Of the roughly 33 treated patients, about 62% were male and around 40% were female, and the mean age was approximately 39 years. Six visits were used for peripheral blood collection: V03 (baseline), V05, V07, V10, V12 and V13. Prior to enrollment, standard therapy consisting of radiotherapy alone, temozolomide alone, or radiochemotherapy with temozolomide had been administered to patients, with the combination being received by most patients. For exploratory analyses, 25 treated patients had longitudinal TCRB deep sequencing done wherever samples were available.

The investigation overall reported the following: Immune responses induced by the vaccine were seen in 90% to 95% of patients across multiple MHC alleles. PBMC samples for TCRB deep sequencing were selected based on availability. Changes in the top peripheral T cell clonotypes picked up by TCRB sequencing did not appear to be linked to pseudoprogression. The authors noted that analyses of patient blood samples could not be reproduced because of sample limitations.

Libraries were prepared through the immunoSEQ multiplex PCR assay. The hsTCRB Kit was used according to the manufacturer's protocol to amplify rearranged TCR beta chain sequences. TCRB libraries were sequenced on an Illumina MiSeq. Concerning the study's data processing: The proprietary platform of the kit vendor was used for demultiplexing, trimming and gene mapping. TCRdb took this table from immuneACCESS and kept in-frame rearrangements with V and J called. Such tables lack part of the clones; where checked against another copy, unresolved V genes explain under half of the gap, and the rest is unexplained. V, J and clone size are taken as reported in that table, and D and trimming were inferred from the DNA itself. Counted in this sample were 90,000 to 95,000 clones; around four fifths of them appeared once. Clones ranked in the top ten supply around 7% of the sample. Interpreted using the paper, the time point label stands for: baseline, week 1 (first vaccination visit). What the treatment or condition label conveys for this sample: pre-vaccination baseline after standard-of-care therapy. All donors had newly diagnosed IDH1-mutant astrocytomas of WHO grade 3 or 4 that showed loss of nuclear ATRX. The samples were drawn from NOA16, a multicentre, single-arm, open-label phase I trial in Germany that tested a mutant IDH1 peptide vaccine in humans for the first time. Visit V03 blood draws served as the baseline sample for immunogenicity testing. The DNeasy Blood and Tissue Kit was used to extract genomic DNA from EDTA blood for TCRB sequencing.

The TCR sequence derives from a woman in her forties or fifties with glioma. The sequencing used PBMCs, collected from a glioma patient treated with radiotherapy, temozolomide or both. The V and J segments used are TRBV6-4 and TRBJ1-4; D gene: possibly TRBD1, on 6 matching bases. The DNA is as follows: TGTGCCAGCAGTGAGGGTCGAGGGGGACCTTCTGAAAAACTGTTTTTT. The resulting protein is CASSEGRGGPSEKLFF.